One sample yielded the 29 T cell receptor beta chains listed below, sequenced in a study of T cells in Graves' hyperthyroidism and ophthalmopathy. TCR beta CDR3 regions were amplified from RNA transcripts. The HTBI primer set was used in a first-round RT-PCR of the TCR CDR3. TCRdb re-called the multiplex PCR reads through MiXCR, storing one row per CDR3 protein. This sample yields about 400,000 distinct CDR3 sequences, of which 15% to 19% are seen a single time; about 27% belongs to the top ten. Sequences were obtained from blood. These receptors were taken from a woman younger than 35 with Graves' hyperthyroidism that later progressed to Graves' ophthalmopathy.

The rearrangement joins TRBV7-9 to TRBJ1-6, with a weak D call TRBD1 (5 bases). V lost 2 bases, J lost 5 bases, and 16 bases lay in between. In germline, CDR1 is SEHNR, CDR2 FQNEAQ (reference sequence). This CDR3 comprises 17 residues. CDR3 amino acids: CASSLRPGTANNSPLHF. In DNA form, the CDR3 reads TGTGCCAGCAGCTTACGGCCCGGGACGGCCAATAATTCACCCCTCCACTTT.

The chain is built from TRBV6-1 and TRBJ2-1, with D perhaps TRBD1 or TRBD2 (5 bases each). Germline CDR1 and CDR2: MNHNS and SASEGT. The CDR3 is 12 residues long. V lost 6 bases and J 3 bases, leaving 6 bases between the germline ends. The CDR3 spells CASRGDYNEQFF. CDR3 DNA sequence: TGTGCCAGCAGGGGGGACTACAATGAGCAGTTCTTC.

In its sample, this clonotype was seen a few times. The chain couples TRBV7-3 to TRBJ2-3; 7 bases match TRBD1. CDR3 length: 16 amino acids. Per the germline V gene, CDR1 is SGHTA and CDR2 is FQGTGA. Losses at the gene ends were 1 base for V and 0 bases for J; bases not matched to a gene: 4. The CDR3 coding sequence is TGTGCCAGCAGCTTAAAGGGCAGGGGGAGCACAGATACGCAGTATTTT. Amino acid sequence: CASSLKGRGSTDTQYF.

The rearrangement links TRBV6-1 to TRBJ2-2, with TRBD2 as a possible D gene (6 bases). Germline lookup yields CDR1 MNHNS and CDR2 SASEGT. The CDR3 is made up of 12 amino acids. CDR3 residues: CVCSGNTGELFF. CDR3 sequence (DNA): TGTGTTTGTAGCGGGAACACCGGGGAGCTGTTTTTT.

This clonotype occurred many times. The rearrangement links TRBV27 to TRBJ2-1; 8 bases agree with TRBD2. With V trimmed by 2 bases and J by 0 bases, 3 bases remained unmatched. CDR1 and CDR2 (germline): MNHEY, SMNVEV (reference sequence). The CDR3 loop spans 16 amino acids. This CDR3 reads CASSLKRGSSYNEQFF. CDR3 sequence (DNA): TGTGCCAGCAGTTTAAAGCGGGGGAGCTCCTACAATGAGCAGTTCTTC.

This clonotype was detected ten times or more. CDR3 in amino acids: CASSLRLAGANEQFF. CDR3 coding DNA: TGTGCCAGCAGCCTACGACTAGCGGGAGCGAATGAGCAGTTCTTC. The V gene is TRBV7-9, the J gene TRBJ2-1, with 12 bases fitting TRBD2. The CDR3 loop spans 15 amino acids. Per germline, CDR1 SEHNR and CDR2 FQNEAQ (reference sequence). J lost 7 bases, V lost 5 bases, and 6 bases had no gene match.

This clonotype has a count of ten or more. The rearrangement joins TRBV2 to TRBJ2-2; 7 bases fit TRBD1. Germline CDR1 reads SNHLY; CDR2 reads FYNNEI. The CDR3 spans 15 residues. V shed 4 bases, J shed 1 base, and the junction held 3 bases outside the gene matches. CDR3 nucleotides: TGTGCCAGCAGTGGACAGGGTTTGAACACCGGGGAGCTGTTTTTT. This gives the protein CASSGQGLNTGELFF.

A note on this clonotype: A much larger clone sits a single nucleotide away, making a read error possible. CDR3 nucleotides: TGTGCCAGCAGTTACTCGAGATGGGGCGGGAACTACGAGCAGTACTTC. As protein: CASSYSRWGGNYEQYF. The rearrangement joins TRBV6-2 or TRBV6-3 to TRBJ2-7; TRBD2 might be the D (6 bases). This CDR3 region has 16 residues. V was trimmed by 0 bases and J by 3 bases, leaving 15 bases between them. Germline CDR1 is MNHEY and CDR2 is SVGEGT.

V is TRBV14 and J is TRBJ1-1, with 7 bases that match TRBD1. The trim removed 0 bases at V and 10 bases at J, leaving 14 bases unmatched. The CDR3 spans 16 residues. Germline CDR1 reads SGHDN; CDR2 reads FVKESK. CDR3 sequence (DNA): TGTGCCAGCAGCCAAGACTCCCGGCCGACAGGGTCGGGAGCTTTCTTT. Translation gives CASSQDSRPTGSGAFF.

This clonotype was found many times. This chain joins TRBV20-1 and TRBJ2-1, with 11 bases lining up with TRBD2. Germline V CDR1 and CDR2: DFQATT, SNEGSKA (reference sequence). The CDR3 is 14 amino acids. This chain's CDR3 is CRGGSGRGRNEQFF. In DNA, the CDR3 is TGCAGGGGGGGTAGCGGGAGGGGGAGGAATGAGCAGTTCTTC.

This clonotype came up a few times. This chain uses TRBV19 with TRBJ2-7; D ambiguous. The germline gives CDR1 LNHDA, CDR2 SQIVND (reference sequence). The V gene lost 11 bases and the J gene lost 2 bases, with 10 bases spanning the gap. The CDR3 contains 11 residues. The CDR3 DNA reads TGTGCCGGGCCGGGCCCCTACGAGCAGTACTTC. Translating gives CAGPGPYEQYF.

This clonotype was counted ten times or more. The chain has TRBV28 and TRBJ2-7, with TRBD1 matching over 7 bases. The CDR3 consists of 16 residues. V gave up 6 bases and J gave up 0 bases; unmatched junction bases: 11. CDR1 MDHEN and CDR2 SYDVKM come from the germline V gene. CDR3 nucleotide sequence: TGTGCCAGCAGACCCAGGACAGGCCTAAGCTCCTACGAGCAGTACTTC. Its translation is CASRPRTGLSSYEQYF.

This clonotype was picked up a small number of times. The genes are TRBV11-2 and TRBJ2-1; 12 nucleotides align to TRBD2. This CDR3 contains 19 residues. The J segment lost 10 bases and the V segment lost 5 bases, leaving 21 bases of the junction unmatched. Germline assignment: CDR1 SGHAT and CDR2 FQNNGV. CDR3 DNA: TGTGCCAGCAGCCCATGGTTTACTAGCGGGGGGCCACTGCTGGACGAGCAGTTCTTC. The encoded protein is CASSPWFTSGGPLLDEQFF.

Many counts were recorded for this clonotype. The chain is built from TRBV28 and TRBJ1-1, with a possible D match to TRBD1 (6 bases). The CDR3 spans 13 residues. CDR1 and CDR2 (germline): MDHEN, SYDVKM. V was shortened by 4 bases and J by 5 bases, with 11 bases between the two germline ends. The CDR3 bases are TGTGCCAGCAGTTCACAGGGAAGGACTGAAGCTTTCTTT. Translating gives CASSSQGRTEAFF.

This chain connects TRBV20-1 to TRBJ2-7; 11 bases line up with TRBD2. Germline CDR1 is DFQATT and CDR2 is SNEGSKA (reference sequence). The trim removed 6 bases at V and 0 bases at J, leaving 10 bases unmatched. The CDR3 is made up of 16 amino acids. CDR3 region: CSADWLAGGSSYEQYF. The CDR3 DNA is TGCAGTGCGGATTGGCTAGCGGGAGGATCCTCCTACGAGCAGTACTTC.

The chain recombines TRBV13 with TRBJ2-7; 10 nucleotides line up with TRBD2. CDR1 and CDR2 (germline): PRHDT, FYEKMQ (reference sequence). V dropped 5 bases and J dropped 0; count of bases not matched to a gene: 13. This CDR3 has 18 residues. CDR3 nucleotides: TGTGCCAGCAGCCCCTCACCGGGACTAGCGTCCCTCTCCTACGAGCAGTACTTC. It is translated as CASSPSPGLASLSYEQYF.

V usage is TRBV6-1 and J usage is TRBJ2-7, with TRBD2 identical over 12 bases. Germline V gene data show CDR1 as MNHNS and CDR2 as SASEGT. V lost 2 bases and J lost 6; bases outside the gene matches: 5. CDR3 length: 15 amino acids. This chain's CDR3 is CASSERGLAGREQYF. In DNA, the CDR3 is TGTGCCAGCAGTGAACGCGGACTAGCGGGACGCGAGCAGTACTTC.

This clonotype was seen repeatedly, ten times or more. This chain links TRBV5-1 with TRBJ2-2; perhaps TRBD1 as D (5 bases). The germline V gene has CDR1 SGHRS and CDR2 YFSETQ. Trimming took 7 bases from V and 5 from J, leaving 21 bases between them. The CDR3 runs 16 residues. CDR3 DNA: TGCGCCAGCCAAGTCGACAGCGTGGGGATAACCGGGGAGCTGTTTTTT. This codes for CASQVDSVGITGELFF.

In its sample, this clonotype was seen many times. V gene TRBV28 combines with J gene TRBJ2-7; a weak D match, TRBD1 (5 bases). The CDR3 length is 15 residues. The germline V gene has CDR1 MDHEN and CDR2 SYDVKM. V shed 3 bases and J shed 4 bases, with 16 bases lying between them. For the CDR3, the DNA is TGTGCCAGCAGTTTCGAAGGGGCTTCTGATTACGAGCAGTACTTC. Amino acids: CASSFEGASDYEQYF.

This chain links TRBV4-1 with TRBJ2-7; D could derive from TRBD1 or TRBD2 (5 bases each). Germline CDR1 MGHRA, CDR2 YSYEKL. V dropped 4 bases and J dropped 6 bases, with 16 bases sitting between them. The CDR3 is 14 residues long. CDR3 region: CASSPRGLTCEQYF. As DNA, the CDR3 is TGCGCCAGCAGCCCACGGGGCCTGACCTGCGAGCAGTACTTC.

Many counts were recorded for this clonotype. CDR3 sequence reads: CSAIAGGLSTDTQYF. The CDR3, as DNA: TGCAGTGCTATAGCGGGAGGGCTTAGCACAGATACGCAGTATTTT. This chain connects TRBV20-1 to TRBJ2-3; 11 bases match TRBD2. This CDR3 spans 15 amino acids. The V gene end was trimmed by 4 bases and the J gene end by 0 bases; junction bases not matched to a gene: 3. From germline, CDR1 is DFQATT and CDR2 SNEGSKA (reference sequence).

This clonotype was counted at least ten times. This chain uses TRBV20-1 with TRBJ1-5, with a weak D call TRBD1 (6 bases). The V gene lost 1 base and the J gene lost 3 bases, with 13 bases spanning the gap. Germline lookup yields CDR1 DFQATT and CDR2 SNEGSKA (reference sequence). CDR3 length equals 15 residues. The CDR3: CSARAGGAANQPQHF. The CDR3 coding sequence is TGCAGTGCTAGAGCTGGGGGCGCTGCCAATCAGCCCCAGCATTTT.

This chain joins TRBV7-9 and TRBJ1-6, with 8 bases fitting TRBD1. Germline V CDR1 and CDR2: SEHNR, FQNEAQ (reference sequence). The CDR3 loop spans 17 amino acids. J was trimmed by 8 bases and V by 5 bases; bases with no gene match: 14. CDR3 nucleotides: TGTGCCAGCAGCCCGGACAGGGTCGGGGCAAGTGATTCACCCCTCCACTTT. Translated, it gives CASSPDRVGASDSPLHF.

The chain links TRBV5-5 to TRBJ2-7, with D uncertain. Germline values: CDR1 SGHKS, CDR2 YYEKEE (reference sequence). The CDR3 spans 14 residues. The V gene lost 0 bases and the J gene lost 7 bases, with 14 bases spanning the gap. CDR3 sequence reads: CASSLEAVGWEQYF. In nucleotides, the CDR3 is TGTGCCAGCAGCTTGGAGGCAGTTGGCTGGGAGCAGTACTTC.

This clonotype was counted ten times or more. The CDR3 DNA reads TGTGCCAGCATCCGGCTCGACGAGCAGTACTTC. Translating it yields CASIRLDEQYF. This chain joins TRBV6-1 and TRBJ2-7; D call uncertain. The CDR3 contains 11 residues. With 7 bases removed from V and 5 bases from J, the gap between germline ends came to 9 bases. Looked up from germline, CDR1 is MNHNS and CDR2 is SASEGT.

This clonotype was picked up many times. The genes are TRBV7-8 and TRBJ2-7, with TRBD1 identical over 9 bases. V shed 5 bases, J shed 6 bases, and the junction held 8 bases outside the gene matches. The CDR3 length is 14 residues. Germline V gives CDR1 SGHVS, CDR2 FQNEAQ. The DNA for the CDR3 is TGTGCCAGCAGCCAGACAGGGGGACCCCTCGAGCAGTACTTC. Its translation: CASSQTGGPLEQYF. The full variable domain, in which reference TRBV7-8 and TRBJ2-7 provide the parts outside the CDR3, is GAGVSQSPRYKVAKRGQDVALRCDPISGHVSLFWYQQALGQGPEFLTYFQNEAQLDKSGLPSDRFFAERPEGSVSTLKIQRTQQEDSAVYLCASSQTGGPLEQYFGPGTRLTVT.

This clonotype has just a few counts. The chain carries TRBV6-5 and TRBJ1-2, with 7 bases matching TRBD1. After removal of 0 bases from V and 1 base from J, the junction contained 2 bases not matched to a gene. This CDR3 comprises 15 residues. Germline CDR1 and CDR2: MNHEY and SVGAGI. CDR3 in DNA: TGTGCCAGCAGTTACTCGGGACAGCTTAACTATGGCTACACCTTC. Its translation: CASSYSGQLNYGYTF.

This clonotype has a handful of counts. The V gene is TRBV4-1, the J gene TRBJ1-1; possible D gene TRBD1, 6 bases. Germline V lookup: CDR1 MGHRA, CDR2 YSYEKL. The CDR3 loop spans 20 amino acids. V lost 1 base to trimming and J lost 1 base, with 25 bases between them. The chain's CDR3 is CASSQAPLYQGRRGNTEAFF. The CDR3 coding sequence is TGCGCCAGCAGCCAAGCCCCCCTTTACCAGGGGAGAAGGGGGAACACTGAAGCTTTCTTT.

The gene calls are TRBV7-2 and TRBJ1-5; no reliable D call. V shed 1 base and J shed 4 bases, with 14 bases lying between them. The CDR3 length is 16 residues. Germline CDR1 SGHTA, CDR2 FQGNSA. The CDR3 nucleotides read TGTGCCAGCAGCTTAGTTGCGGGAGGGCCGAATCAGCCCCAGCATTTT. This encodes CASSLVAGGPNQPQHF.